This T cell receptor (beta chain) originates from a study of OX40 agonist ivuxolimab in advanced cancers. Context from the whole study: Ivuxolimab was a fully human IgG2 agonistic monoclonal antibody targeting the costimulatory receptor OX40 (CD134). Prior anti-PD-1, anti-PD-L1 or anti-CTLA-4 therapy was permitted, and checkpoint inhibitors had been received by about 37% of dose-escalation patients. Intravenous ivuxolimab was administered to patients every 2 weeks at six dose levels: 0.01, 0.1, 0.3, 1.5, 3 and 10 mg/kg. The paper reports the monotherapy dose-escalation portion (N of about 56 patients) of the phase I ivuxolimab trial. Three dose-escalation patients achieved partial responses, one with hepatocellular carcinoma and two with cutaneous melanoma. Of the roughly 53 patients in dose escalation, about 20 had hepatocellular carcinoma, some 15 had melanoma, 9 had renal cell carcinoma and 9 had head and neck cancer. Peripheral TCRbeta sequencing aimed to test whether ivuxolimab altered TCR sequence diversity and caused clonal T-cell expansion. The dose-escalation cohort was 80% to 90% male with a mean age of roughly 62 years, ranging from about 20 to 80.

The paper's findings and limits, for the study overall: Low levels of normalized T-cell clonal expansion were also seen in some patients who did not respond. Partial responders in the 0.1-3.0 mg/kg groups had among the lowest normalized peripheral clonal expansion, especially among CD8+ T cells. After ivuxolimab, more expanded clones were found on average in CD8+ T cells than in CD4+ T cells. At doses of 0.1 to 3.0 mg/kg, clonal expansion of both CD4+ and CD8+ T cells in blood was seen between baseline and week 6. Antigen specificity was not determined for the clonally expanded peripheral T cells.

Genomic DNA was extracted from sorted cells for sequencing of the TCRbeta CDR3 region. TCRbeta CDR3 regions were sequenced using the immunoSEQ Assay. TCRdb retrieved this table from immuneACCESS and kept in-frame rearrangements only. Not all clones are present; in checked studies, unresolved V genes account for under half, and no reason is known for the remainder. This sample is represented by some 58,000 clones; about 90% of them were singletons. The top ten clonotypes cover around 1.8% of the sample. The trial excluded patients who had a history of autoimmune disease or were on systemic immunosuppression. In every dose cohort, peripheral blood was drawn for TCR sequencing at baseline, cycle 4 day 1, and cycle 7 day 1. Samples came from an open-label, multicenter, first-in-human phase I dose-escalation trial of ivuxolimab. Adults with locally advanced or metastatic melanoma, renal cell carcinoma, hepatocellular carcinoma or head and neck squamous cell carcinoma were enrolled in the trial. Before TCR sequencing, CD4+ T cells and CD8+ T cells were sorted from peripheral blood as separate populations.

CDR3 length: 15 amino acids, cysteine to phenylalanine. Just CDR3 DNA is preserved here, 45 bases in frame from base 1. The junction carries 9 bases between V and J, which are trimmed by 2 bases and 0 bases respectively. As encoded in the germline V gene, CDR1 is SGHDT while CDR2 is YYEEEE. About this clone: The antigen it binds to is not known. No clone much larger than this one lies a single base away; base qualities are absent.

This TCR was recovered from an adult with an advanced solid tumor such as melanoma, head and neck, liver or kidney cancer. This sample comprised CD4+ or CD8+ T cells sorted from blood, obtained in a trial of the OX40 agonist ivuxolimab. The chain links TRBV5-6 with TRBJ2-1; no D gene can be assigned with confidence. Here the CDR3 is given as CASSFWRSSYNEQFF. The sequenced DNA: TGTGCCAGCAGCTTTTGGCGGTCCTCCTACAATGAGCAGTTCTTC.